This record covers a single T cell receptor (beta chain). The PCR employed 60 Vbeta primers together with 13 Jbeta primers. Authors' processing steps: In a later analysis, the count reached some 88 million unique TCR beta chains, with 10 million to 11 million shared. Profiled with immunoSEQ multiplex PCR; TCRdb holds only in-frame clones, not every one. That table gives V, J and clone size, and the DNA gave D and trimming. This sample has tens of thousands of clones, with over 70% found just once. CDR3 length equals 15 residues. V lost 4 bases and J lost 4; bases outside the gene matches: 7. Germline-derived CDR1 and CDR2 are SGDLS and YYNGEE. The data were obtained in a study of cytomegalovirus exposure and HLA in healthy donors.

Sequencing input: PBMCs. J is TRBJ2-7 and V is TRBV9, with 11 bases aligning to TRBD2. This sequence originates from a girl aged 2 to 9 in good health and CMV-seropositive. The CDR3 loop reads CASSSTLAGGYEQYF. As DNA, the CDR3 is TGTGCCAGCAGCTCAACCCTAGCGGGAGGATACGAGCAGTACTTC. Variable domain in full (rest from reference TRBV9 and TRBJ2-7): DSGVTQTPKHLITATGQRVTLRCSPRSGDLSVYWYQQSLDQGLQFLIQYYNGEERAKGNILERFSAQQFPDLHSELNLSSLELGDSALYFCASSSTLAGGYEQYFGPGTRLTVT.